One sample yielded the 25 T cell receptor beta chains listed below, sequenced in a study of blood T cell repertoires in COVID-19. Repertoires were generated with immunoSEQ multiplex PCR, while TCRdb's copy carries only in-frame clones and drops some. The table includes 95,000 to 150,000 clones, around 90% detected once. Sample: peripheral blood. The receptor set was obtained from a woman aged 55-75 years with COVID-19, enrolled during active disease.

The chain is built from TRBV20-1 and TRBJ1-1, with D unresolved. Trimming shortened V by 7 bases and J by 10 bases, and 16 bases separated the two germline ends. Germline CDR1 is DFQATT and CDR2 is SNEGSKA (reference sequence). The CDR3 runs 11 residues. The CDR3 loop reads CSVTDPGGAFF. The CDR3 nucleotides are TGCAGTGTTACGGACCCCGGAGGAGCTTTCTTT.

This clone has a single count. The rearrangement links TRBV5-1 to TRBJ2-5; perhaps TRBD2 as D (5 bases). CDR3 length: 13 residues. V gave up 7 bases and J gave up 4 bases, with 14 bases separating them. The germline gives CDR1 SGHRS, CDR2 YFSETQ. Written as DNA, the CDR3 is TGCGCCAGCGGTTTAGGCAGCGGAGAGACCCAGTACTTC. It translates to CASGLGSGETQYF. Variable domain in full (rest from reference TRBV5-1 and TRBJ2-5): KAGVTQTPRYLIKTRGQQVTLSCSPISGHRSVSWYQQTPGQGLQFLFEYFSETQRNKGNFPGRFSGRQFSNSRSEMNVSTLELGDSALYLCASGLGSGETQYFGPGTRLLVL.

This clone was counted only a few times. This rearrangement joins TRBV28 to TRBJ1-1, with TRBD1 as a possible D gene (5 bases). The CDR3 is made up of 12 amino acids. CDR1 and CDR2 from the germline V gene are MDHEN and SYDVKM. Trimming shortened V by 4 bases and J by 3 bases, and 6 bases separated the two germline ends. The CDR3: CASSWGDTEAFF. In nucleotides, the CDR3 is TGTGCCAGCAGTTGGGGGGACACTGAAGCTTTCTTT.

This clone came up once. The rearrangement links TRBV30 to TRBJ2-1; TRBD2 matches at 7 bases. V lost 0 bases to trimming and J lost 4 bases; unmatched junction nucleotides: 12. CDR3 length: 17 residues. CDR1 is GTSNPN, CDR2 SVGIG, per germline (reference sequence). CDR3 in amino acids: CAWSVEVGLAVYNEQFF. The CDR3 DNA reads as TGTGCCTGGAGTGTAGAGGTGGGGCTAGCGGTGTACAATGAGCAGTTCTTC.

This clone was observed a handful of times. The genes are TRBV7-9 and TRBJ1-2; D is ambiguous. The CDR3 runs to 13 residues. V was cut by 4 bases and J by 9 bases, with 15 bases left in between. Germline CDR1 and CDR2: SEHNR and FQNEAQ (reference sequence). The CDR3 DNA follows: TGTGCCAGCAGCTCAAATCGGGTCTCTAGCTACACCTTC. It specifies CASSSNRVSSYTF.

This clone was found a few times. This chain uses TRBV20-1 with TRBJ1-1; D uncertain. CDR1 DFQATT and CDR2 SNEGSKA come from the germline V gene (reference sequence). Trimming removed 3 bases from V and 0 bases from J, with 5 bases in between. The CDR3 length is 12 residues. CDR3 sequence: CSASAMNTEAFF. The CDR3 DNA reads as TGCAGTGCTAGTGCCATGAACACTGAAGCTTTCTTT.

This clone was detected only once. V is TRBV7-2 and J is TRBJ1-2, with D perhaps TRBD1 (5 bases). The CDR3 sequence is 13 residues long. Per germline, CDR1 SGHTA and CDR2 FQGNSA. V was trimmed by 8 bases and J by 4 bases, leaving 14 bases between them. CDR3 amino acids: CASSRSGPYGYTF. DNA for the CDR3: TGTGCCAGCTCCCGGTCAGGGCCCTATGGCTACACCTTC.

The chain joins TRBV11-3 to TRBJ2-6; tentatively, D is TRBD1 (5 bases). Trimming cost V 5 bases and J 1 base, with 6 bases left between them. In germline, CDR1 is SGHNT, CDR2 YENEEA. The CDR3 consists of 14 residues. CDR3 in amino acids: CASSPGSGANVLTF. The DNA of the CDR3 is TGTGCCAGCAGCCCAGGGTCTGGGGCCAACGTCCTGACTTTC. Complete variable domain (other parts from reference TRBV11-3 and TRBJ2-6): EAGVVQSPRYKIIEKKQPVAFWCNPISGHNTLYWYLQNLGQGPELLIRYENEEAVDDSQLPKDRFSAERLKGVDSTLKIQPAELGDSAVYLCASSPGSGANVLTFGAGSRLTVL.

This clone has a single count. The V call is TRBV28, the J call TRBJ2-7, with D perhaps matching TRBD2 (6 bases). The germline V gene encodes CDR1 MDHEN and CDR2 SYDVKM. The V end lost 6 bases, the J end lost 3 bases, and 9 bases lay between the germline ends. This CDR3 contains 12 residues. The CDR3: CASRGRIYEQYF. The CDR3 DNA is TGTGCCAGCAGAGGGAGGATCTACGAGCAGTACTTC.

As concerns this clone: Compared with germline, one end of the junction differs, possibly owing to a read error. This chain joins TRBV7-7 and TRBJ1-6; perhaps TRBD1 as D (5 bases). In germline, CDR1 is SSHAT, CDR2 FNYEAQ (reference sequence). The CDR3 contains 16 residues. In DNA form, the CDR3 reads TGTGCTAGCAGCTTAGTAGAAGAAGGGGTACGCTCACCCCTCCACTTT. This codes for CASSLVEEGVRSPLHF.

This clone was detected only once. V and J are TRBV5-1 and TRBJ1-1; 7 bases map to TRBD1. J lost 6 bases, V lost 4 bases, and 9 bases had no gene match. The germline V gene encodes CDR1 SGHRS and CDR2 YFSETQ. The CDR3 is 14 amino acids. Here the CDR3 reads CASSTGRQGSEAFF. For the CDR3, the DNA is TGCGCCAGCAGCACTGGTCGACAGGGCTCTGAAGCTTTCTTT.

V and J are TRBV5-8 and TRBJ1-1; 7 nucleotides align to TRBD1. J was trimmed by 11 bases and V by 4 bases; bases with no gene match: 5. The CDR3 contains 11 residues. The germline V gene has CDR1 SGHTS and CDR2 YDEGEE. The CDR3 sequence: CASSRDSRAFF. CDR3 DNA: TGTGCCAGCAGCCGGGACAGCCGGGCTTTCTTT.

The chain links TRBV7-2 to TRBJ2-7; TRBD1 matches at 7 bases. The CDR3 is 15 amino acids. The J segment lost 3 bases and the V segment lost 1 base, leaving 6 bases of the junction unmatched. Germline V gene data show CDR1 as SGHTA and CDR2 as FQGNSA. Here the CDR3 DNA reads TGTGCCAGCAGCTTAGGTGGGACAGAGTTCTACGAGCAGTACTTC. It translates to CASSLGGTEFYEQYF. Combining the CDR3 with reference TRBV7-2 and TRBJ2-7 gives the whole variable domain GAGVSQSPSNKVTEKGKDVELRCDPISGHTALYWYRQSLGQGLEFLIYFQGNSAPDKSGLPSDRFSAERTGGSVSTLTIQRTQQEDSAVYLCASSLGGTEFYEQYFGPGTRLTVT.

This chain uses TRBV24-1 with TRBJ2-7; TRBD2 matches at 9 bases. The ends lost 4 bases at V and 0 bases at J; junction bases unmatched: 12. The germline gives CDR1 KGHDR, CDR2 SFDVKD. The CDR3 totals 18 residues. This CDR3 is CATSDRLAVLSLSYEQYF. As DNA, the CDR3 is TGTGCCACCAGTGACCGACTAGCGGTCCTATCTCTCTCCTACGAGCAGTACTTC.

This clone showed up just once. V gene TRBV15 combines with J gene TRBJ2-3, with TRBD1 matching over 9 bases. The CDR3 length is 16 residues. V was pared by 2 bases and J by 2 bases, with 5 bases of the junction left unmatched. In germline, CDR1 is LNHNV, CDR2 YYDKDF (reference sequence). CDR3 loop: CATSRRQGVNTDTQYF. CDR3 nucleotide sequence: TGTGCCACCAGCAGACGACAGGGGGTGAACACAGATACGCAGTATTTT.

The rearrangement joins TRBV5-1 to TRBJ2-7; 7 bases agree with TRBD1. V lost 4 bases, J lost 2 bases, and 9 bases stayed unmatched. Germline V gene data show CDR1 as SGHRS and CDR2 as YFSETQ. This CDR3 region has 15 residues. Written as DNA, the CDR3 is TGCGCCAGCAGCGATATGAACAGGGGAGCCTACGAGCAGTACTTC. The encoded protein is CASSDMNRGAYEQYF. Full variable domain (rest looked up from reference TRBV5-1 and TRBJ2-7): KAGVTQTPRYLIKTRGQQVTLSCSPISGHRSVSWYQQTPGQGLQFLFEYFSETQRNKGNFPGRFSGRQFSNSRSEMNVSTLELGDSALYLCASSDMNRGAYEQYFGPGTRLTVT.

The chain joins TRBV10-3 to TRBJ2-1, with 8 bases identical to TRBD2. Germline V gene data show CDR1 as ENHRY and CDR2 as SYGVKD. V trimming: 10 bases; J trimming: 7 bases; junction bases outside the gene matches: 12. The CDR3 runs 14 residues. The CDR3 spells CATERGQVGNEQFF. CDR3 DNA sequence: TGTGCCACGGAGCGGGGGCAGGTGGGGAATGAGCAGTTCTTC.

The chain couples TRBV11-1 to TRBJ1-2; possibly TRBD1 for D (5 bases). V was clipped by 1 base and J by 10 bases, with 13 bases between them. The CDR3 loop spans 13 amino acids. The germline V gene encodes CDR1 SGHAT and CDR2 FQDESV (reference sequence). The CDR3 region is CASSLDSRADYTF. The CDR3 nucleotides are TGTGCCAGCAGCTTAGATAGCAGGGCGGACTACACCTTC.

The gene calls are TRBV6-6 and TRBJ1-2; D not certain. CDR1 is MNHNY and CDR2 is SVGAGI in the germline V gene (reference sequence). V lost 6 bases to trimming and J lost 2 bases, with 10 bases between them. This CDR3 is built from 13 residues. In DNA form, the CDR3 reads TGTGCCAGCAGGGGCGACAAGAACTATGGCTACACCTTC. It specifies CASRGDKNYGYTF.

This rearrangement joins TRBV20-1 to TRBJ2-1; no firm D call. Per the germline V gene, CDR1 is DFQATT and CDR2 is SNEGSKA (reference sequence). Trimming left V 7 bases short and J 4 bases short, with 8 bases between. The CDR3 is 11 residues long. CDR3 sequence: CSVGRYNEQFF. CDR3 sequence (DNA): TGCAGTGTGGGCAGGTACAATGAGCAGTTCTTC.

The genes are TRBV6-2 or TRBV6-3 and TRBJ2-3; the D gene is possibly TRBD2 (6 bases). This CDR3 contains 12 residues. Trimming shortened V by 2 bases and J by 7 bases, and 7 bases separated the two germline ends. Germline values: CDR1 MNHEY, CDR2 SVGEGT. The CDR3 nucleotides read TGTGCCAGCAGTTACGGGGGGTATACGCAGTATTTT. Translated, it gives CASSYGGYTQYF.

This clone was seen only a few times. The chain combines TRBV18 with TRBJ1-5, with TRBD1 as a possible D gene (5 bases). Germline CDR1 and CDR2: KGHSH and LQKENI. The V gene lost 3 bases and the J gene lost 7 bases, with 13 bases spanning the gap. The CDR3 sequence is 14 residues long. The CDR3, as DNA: TGTGCCAGCTCACCGGGGAGGGGATGGCAGCCCCAGCATTTT. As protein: CASSPGRGWQPQHF.

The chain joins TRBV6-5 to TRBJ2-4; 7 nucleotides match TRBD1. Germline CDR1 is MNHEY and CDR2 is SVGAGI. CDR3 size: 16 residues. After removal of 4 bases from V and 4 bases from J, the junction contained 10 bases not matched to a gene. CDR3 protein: CASSSLTGWGKNIQYF. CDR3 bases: TGTGCCAGCAGTTCCTTGACAGGGTGGGGAAAAAACATTCAGTACTTC.

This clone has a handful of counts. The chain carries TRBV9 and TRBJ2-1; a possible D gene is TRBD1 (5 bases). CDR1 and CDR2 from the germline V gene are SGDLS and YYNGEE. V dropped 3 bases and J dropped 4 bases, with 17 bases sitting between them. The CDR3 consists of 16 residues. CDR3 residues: CASSGQLTTIYNEQFF. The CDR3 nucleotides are TGTGCCAGCAGCGGACAGTTAACCACAATATACAATGAGCAGTTCTTC.

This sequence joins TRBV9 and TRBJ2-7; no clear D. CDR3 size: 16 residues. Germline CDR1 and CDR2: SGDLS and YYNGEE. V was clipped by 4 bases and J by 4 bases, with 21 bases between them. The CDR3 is CASSPFDRGSGYEQYF. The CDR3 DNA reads TGTGCCAGCAGCCCTTTTGACCGCGGATCTGGATACGAGCAGTACTTC.